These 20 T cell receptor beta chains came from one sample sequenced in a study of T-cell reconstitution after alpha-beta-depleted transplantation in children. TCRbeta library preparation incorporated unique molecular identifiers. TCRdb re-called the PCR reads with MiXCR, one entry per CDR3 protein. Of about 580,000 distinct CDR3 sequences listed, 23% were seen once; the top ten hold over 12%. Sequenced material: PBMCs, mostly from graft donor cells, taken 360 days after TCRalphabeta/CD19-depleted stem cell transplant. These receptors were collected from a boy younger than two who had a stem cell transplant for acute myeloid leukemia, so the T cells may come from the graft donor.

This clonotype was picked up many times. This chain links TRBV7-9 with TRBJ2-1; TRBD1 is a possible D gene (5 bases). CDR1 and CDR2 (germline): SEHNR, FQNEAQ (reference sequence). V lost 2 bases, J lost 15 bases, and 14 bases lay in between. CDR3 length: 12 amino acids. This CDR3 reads CASSLQGTNRFF. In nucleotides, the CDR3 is TGTGCCAGCAGCTTACAGGGAACTAACCGGTTCTTC.

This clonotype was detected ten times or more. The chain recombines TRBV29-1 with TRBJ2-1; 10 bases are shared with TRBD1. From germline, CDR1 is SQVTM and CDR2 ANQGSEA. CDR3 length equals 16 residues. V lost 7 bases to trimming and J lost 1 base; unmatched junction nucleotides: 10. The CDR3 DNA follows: TGCAGCGCCTCGAAGGGGACAGGGGTATCCTACAATGAGCAGTTCTTC. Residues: CSASKGTGVSYNEQFF.

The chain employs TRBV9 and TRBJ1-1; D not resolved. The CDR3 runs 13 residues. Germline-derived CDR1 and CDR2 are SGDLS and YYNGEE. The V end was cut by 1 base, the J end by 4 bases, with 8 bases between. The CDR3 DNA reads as TGTGCCAGCAGCGTAAATCACCGCACTGAAGCTTTCTTT. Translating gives CASSVNHRTEAFF.

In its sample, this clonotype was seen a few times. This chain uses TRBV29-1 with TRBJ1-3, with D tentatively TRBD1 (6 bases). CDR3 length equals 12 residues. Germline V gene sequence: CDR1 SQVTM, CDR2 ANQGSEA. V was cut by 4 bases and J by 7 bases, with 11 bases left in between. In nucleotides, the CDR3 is TGCAGCGTTGGGGGGCCCGGGAACACCATATATTTT. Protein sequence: CSVGGPGNTIYF.

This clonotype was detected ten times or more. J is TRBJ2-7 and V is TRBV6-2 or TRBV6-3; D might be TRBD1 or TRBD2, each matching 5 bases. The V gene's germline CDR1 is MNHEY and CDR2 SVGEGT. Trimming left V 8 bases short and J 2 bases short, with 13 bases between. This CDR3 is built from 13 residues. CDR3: CASARDPTYEQYV. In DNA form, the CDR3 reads TGTGCCAGCGCCCGGGACCCCACCTACGAGCAGTACGTC.

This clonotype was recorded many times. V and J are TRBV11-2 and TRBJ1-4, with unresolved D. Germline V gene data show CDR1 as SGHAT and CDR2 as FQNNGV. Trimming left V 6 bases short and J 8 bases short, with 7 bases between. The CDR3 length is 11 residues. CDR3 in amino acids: CASSLDEKLFF. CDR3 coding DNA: TGTGCCAGCAGTTTGGACGAAAAACTGTTTTTT. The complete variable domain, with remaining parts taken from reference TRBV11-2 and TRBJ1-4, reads EAGVAQSPRYKIIEKRQSVAFWCNPISGHATLYWYQQILGQGPKLLIQFQNNGVVDDSQLPKDRFSAERLKGVDSTLKIQPAKLEDSAVYLCASSLDEKLFFGSGTQLSVL.

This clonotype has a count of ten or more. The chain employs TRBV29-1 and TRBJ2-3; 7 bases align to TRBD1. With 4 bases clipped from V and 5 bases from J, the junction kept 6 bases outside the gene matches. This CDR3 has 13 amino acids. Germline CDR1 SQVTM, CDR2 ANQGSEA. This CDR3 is CSVGSRGIDTQYF. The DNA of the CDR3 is TGCAGCGTTGGTAGCAGGGGGATAGATACGCAGTATTTT.

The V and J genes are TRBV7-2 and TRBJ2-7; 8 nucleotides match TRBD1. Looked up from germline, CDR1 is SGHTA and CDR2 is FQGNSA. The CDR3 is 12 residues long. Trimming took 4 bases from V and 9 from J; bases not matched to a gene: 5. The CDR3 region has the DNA TGTGCCAGCAGCTCGAATGGACAGGGGCAGTACTTC. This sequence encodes CASSSNGQGQYF. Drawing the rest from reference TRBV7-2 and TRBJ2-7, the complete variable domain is GAGVSQSPSNKVTEKGKDVELRCDPISGHTALYWYRQSLGQGLEFLIYFQGNSAPDKSGLPSDRFSAERTGGSVSTLTIQRTQQEDSAVYLCASSSNGQGQYFGPGTRLTVT.

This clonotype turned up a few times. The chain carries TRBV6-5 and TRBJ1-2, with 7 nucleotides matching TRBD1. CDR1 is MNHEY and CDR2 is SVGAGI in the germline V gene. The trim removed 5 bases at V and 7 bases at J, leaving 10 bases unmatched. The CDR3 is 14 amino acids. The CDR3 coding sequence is TGTGCCAGCAGTAACAGACAGGGATGGGCTGGCTACACCTTC. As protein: CASSNRQGWAGYTF.

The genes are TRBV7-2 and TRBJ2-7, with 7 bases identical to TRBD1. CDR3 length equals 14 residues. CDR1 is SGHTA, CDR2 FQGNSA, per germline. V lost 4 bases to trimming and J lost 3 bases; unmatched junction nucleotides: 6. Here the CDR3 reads CASSSSGDSYEQYF. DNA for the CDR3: TGTGCCAGCAGCTCGTCCGGGGACAGCTACGAGCAGTACTTC.

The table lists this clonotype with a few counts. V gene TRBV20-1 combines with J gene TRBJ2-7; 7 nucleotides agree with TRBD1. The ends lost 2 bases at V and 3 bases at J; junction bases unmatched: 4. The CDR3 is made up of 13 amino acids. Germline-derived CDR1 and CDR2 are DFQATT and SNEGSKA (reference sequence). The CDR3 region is CSARLRGNYEQYF. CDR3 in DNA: TGCAGTGCTAGACTCAGGGGGAACTACGAGCAGTACTTC.

CDR3 nucleotide sequence: TGTGCCATCAGACTAGCGGGGGGATCCTACGAGCAGTACTTC. Its translation: CAIRLAGGSYEQYF. The rearrangement links TRBV10-3 to TRBJ2-7; 12 bases agree with TRBD2. The trim removed 6 bases at V and 1 base at J, leaving 1 base unmatched. Germline CDR1 reads ENHRY; CDR2 reads SYGVKD. This CDR3 comprises 14 residues.

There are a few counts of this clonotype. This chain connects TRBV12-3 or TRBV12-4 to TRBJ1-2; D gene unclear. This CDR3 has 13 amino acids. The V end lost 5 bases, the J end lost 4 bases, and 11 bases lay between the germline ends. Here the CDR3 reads CASSPWSSYGYTF. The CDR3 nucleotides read TGTGCCAGCAGTCCATGGTCCTCCTATGGCTACACCTTC.

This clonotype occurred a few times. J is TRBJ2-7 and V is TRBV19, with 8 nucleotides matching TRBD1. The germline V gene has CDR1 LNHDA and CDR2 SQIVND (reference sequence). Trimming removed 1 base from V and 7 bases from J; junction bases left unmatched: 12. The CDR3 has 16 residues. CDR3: CASSIAGTGSVVEQYF. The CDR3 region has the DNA TGTGCCAGTAGTATAGCGGGGACAGGATCTGTGGTGGAGCAGTACTTC. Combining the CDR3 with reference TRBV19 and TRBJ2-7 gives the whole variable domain DGGITQSPKYLFRKEGQNVTLSCEQNLNHDAMYWYRQDPGQGLRLIYYSQIVNDFQKGDIAEGYSVSREKKESFPLTVTSAQKNPTAFYLCASSIAGTGSVVEQYFGPGTRLTVT.

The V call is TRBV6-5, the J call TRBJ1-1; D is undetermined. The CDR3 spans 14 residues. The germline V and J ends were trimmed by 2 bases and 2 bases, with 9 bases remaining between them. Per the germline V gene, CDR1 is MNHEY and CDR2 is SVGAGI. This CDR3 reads CASSYRVVNTEAFF. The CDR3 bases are TGTGCCAGCAGTTACAGGGTAGTTAACACTGAAGCTTTCTTT.

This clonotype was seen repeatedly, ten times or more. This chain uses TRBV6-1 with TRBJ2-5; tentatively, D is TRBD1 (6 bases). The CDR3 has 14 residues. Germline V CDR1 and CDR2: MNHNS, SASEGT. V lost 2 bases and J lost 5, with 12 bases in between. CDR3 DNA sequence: TGTGCCAGCAGTGAAACAGGGAGAGAGGAGACCCAGTACTTC. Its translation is CASSETGREETQYF.

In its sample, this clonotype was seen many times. CDR3 in amino acids: CASGPGQDLNQPQHF. CDR3 sequence (DNA): TGTGCTAGTGGCCCCGGACAGGATCTCAATCAGCCCCAGCATTTT. The chain combines TRBV12-5 with TRBJ1-5, with 7 bases identical to TRBD1. Germline V gene sequence: CDR1 LGHNT, CDR2 FRNRAP. The CDR3 has 15 amino acids. V was clipped by 6 bases and J by 3 bases; unmatched bases: 8.

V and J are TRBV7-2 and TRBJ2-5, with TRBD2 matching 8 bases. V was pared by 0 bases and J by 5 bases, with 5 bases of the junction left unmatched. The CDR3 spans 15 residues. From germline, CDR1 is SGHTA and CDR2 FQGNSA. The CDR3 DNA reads TGTGCCAGCAGCTTAGCCGGGGGGGTGTGGGAGACCCAGTACTTC. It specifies CASSLAGGVWETQYF. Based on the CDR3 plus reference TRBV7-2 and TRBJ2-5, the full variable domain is GAGVSQSPSNKVTEKGKDVELRCDPISGHTALYWYRQSLGQGLEFLIYFQGNSAPDKSGLPSDRFSAERTGGSVSTLTIQRTQQEDSAVYLCASSLAGGVWETQYFGPGTRLLVL.

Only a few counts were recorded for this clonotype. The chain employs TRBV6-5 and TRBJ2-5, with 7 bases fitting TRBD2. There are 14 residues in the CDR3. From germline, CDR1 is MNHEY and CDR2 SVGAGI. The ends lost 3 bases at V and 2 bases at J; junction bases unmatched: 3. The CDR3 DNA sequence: TGTGCCAGCAGTTATCAAGCGGGACAAGAGACCCAGTACTTC. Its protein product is CASSYQAGQETQYF.

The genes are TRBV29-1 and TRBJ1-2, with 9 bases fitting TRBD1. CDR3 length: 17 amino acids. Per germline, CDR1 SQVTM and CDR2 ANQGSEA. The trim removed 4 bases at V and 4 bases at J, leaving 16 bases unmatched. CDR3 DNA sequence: TGCAGCGTTGGGGTGGGGGACAGGGATGGAGCTAGCTATGGCTACACCTTC. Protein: CSVGVGDRDGASYGYTF.